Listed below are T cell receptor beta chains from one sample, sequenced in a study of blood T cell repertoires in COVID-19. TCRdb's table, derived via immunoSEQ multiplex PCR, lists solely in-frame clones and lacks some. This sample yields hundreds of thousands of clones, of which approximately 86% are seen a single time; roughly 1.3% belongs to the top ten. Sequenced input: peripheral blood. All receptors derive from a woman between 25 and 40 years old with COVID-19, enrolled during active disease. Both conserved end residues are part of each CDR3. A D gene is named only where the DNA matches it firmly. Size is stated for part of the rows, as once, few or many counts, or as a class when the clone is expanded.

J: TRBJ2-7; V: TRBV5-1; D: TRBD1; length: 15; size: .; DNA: TGCGCCAGCAGCGTTTCCGGGACAGCTTCCTACGAGCAGTACTTC; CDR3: CASSVSGTASYEQYF
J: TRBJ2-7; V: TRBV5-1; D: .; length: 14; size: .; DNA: TGCGCCAGCAGCTTGGACGTGGCAACCTACGAGCAGTACTTC; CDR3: CASSLDVATYEQYF
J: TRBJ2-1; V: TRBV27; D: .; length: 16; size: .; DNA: TGTGCCAGCAGTTTATGGGCAGGGGAGACCTACAATGAGCAGTTCTTC; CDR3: CASSLWAGETYNEQFF
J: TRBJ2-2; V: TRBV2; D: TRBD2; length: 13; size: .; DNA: TGTGCCGGCTCGAGCGGGGACACCGGGGAGCTGTTTTTT; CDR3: CAGSSGDTGELFF
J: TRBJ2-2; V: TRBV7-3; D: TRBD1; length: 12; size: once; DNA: TGTGCCAGCAGCCCAGGGGGCGGGGAGCTGTTTTTT; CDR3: CASSPGGGELFF
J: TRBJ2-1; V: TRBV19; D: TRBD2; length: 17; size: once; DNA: TGTGCCAGTAGTAAGGGACTAGCGGGAGCGGCCTACAATGAGCAGTTCTTC; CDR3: CASSKGLAGAAYNEQFF
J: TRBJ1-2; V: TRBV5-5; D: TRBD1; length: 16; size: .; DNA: TGTGCCAGCAGCTCAAGTGACGGGACAGGGGTTTATGGCTACACCTTC; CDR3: CASSSSDGTGVYGYTF
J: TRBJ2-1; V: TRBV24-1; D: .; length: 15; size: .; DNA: TGTGCCACCAGTGACACTAGTGGAGCTCACAATGAGCAGTTCTTC; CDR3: CATSDTSGAHNEQFF
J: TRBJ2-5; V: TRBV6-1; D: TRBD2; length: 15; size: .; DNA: TGTGCCAGCAGTGAAGAGGGCGGGGGGGCCGAGACCCAGTACTTC; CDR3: CASSEEGGGAETQYF
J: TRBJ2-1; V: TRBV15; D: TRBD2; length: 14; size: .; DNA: TGTGCCACCAGTGGACTAGCGGGTTACAATGAGCAGTTCTTC; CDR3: CATSGLAGYNEQFF
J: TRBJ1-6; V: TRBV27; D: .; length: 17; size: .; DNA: TGTGCCAGCAGCCAGGGCGGGGGCGCTTCCTATAATTCACCCCTCCACTTT; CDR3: CASSQGGGASYNSPLHF
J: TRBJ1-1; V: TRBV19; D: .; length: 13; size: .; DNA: TGTGCCAGTAGTATAGGCGAGAACACTGAAGCTTTCTTT; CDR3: CASSIGENTEAFF
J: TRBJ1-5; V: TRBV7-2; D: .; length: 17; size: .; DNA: TGTGCCAGCAGCTGGGCGACAGACTTTTTAAGAAATCAGCCCCAGCATTTT; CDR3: CASSWATDFLRNQPQHF
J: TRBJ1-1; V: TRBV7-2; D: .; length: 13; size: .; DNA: TGTGCCAGCAGCTCAAGACTCGGGGCTGAAGCTTTCTTT; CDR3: CASSSRLGAEAFF
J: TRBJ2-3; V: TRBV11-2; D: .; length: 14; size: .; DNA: TGTGCCAGCAGCTTAGATCACTTTCCAGATACGCAGTATTTT; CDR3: CASSLDHFPDTQYF
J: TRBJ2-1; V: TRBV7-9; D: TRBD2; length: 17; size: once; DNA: TGTGCCAGCAGCTTAGGGCTAGCGGGAGGGCTCTACAATGAGCAGTTCTTC; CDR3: CASSLGLAGGLYNEQFF
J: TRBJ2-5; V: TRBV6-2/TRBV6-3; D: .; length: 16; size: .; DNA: TGTGCCAGCAGTTACGGTGGAAGCACCTCAGGGGAGACCCAGTACTTC; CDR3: CASSYGGSTSGETQYF
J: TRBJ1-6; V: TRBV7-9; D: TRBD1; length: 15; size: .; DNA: TGTGCCAGCAGATCGCCCGGGACAGTTAATTCACCCCTCCACTTT; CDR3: CASRSPGTVNSPLHF
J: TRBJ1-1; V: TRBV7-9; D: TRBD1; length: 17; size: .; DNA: TGTGCCAGCACCCATACAGGGGGCCCTGGTTTGAACACTGAAGCTTTCTTT; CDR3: CASTHTGGPGLNTEAFF
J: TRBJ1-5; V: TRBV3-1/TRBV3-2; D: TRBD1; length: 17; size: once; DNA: TGTGCCAGCAGCCCACCGGACAGGGGGAGATGGGATCAGCCCCAGCATTTT; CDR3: CASSPPDRGRWDQPQHF
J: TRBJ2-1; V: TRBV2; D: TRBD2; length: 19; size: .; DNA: TGTGCCAGCAGTGACCCGGGGACTAGCGGGGGCAGCTCCTACAATGAGCAGTTCTTC; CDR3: CASSDPGTSGGSSYNEQFF
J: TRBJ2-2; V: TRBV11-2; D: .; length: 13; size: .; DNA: TGTGCCAGCAGCTTGTCCTTCACCGGGGAGCTGTTTTTT; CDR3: CASSLSFTGELFF
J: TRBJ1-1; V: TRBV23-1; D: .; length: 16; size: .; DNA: TGCGCCAGCAGTCAATCTGAAAGACACCCTAACACTGAAGCTTTCTTT; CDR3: CASSQSERHPNTEAFF
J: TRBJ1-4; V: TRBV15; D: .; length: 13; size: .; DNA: TGTGCCACCAGCCCCAGGCAGGGTGAAAAACTGTTTTTT; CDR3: CATSPRQGEKLFF
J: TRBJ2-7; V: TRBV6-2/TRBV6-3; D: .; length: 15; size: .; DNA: TGTGCCAGCAGTTGGGTCCCAGCAGGGGTCTACGAGCAGTACTTC; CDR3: CASSWVPAGVYEQYF
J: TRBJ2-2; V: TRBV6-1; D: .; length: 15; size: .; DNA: TGTGCCAGCAGTGAGGCCAGGACCCCCGGGGTTAAGCTGTTTTTT; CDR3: CASSEARTPGVKLFF
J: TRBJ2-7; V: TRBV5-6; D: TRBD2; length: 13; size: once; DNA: TGTGCCAGCAGCTTTGGACTAGGGGAAACGCAGTACTTC; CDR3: CASSFGLGETQYF
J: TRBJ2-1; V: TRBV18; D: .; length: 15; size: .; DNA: TGTGCCAGCTCACCACCCTCCAAGGGGAACAATGAGCAGTTCTTC; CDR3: CASSPPSKGNNEQFF
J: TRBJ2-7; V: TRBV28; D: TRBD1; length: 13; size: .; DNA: TGTGCCAGCAGGGGACAGGGGTCTAACGAGCAGTACTTC; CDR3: CASRGQGSNEQYF
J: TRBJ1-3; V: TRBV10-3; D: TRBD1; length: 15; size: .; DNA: TGTGCCATCAGCGAGACAGGGAGCTTTGGAAACACCATATATTTT; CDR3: CAISETGSFGNTIYF
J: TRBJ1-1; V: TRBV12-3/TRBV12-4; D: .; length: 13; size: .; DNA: TGTGCCAGCATTGGGGGCGGGAACACTGAAGCTTTCTTT; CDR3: CASIGGGNTEAFF
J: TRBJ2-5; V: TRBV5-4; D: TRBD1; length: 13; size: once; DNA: TGTGCCAGCAGCTCGGACAGGCAAGAGACCCAGTACTTC; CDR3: CASSSDRQETQYF
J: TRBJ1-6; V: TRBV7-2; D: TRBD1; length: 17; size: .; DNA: TGTGCCAGCAGCCTTACAGGGGGCGGCTCCTATAATTCACCCCTCCACTTT; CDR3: CASSLTGGGSYNSPLHF
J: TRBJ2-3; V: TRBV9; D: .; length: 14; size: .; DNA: TGTGCCAGCAGCGGAGGGGGTGGCTCAGATACGCAGTATTTT; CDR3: CASSGGGGSDTQYF
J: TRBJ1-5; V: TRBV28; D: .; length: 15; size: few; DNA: TGTGCCAGCAAGGTGGGGGGAGACAGCAATCAGCCCCAGCATTTT; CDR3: CASKVGGDSNQPQHF
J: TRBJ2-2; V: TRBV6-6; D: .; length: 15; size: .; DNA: TGTGCCAGCAGTCGAGGACAGACGAACACCGGGGAGCTGTTTTTT; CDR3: CASSRGQTNTGELFF
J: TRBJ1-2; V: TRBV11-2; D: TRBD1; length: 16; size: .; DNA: TGTGCCAGCAGCTTAGACGGTGAGGCAGGGACAGTGGGCTACACCTTC; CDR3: CASSLDGEAGTVGYTF
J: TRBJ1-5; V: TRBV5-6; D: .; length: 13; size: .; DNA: TGTGCCAGCAGCAAGGGGCGCAATCAGCCCCAGCATTTT; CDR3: CASSKGRNQPQHF
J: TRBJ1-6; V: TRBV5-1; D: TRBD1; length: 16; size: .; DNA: TGCGCCAGCAGAGCGACAGGGATAGTTGATAATTCACCCCTCCACTTT; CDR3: CASRATGIVDNSPLHF
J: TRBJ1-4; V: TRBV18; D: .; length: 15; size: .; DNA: TGTGCCAGCTCACGAGACAGAGATAAAAATGAAAAACTGTTTTTT; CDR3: CASSRDRDKNEKLFF
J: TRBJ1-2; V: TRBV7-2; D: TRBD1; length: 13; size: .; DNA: TGTGCCAGCAGCGAGACAGGGGCTGGTGGCTACACCTTC; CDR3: CASSETGAGGYTF